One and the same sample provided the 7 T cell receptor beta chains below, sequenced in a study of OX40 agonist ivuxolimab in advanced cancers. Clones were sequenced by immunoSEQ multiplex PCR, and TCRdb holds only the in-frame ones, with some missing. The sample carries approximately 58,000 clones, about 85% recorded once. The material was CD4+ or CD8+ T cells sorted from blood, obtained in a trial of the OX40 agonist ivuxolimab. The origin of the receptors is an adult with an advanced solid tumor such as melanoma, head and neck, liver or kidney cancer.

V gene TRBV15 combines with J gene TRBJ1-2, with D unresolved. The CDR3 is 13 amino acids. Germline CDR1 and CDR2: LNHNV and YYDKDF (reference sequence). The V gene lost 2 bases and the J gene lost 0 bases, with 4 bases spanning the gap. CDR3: CATSRPANYGYTF. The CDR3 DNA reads TGTGCCACCAGCAGACCAGCTAACTATGGCTACACCTTC. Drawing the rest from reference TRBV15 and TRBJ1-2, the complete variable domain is DAMVIQNPRYQVTQFGKPVTLSCSQTLNHNVMYWYQQKSSQAPKLLFHYYDKDFNNEADTPDNFQSRRPNTSFCFLDIRSPGLGDTAMYLCATSRPANYGYTFGSGTRLTVV.

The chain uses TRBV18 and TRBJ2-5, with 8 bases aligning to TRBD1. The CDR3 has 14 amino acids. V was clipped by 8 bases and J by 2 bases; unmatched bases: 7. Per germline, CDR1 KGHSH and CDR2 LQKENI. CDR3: CASLRDRNQETQYF. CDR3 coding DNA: TGTGCCAGCCTCAGGGACAGGAATCAAGAGACCCAGTACTTC.

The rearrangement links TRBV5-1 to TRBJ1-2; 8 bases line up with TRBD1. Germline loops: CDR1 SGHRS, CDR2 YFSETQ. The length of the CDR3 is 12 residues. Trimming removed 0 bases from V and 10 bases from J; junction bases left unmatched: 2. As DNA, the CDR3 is TGCGCCAGCAGCTTGGCAGGGGGCGACTACACCTTC. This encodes CASSLAGGDYTF.

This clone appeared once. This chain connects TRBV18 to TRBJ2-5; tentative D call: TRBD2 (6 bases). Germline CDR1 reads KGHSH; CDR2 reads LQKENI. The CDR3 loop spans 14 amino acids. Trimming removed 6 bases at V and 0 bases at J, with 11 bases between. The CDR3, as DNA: TGTGCCAGCTCGACTAGGAGGAACCAAGAGACCCAGTACTTC. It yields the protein CASSTRRNQETQYF.

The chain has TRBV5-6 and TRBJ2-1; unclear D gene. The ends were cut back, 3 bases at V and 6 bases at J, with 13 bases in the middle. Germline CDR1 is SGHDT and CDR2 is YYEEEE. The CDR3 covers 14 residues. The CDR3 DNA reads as TGTGCCAGCAGCTCCCCAGGACCCAGCAATGAGCAGTTCTTC. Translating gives CASSSPGPSNEQFF.

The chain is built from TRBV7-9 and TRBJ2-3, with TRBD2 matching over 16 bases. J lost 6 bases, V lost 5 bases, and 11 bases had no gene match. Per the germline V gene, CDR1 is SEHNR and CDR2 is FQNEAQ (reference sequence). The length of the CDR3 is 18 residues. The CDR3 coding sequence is TGTGCCAGCAGCGCCGCCCCGGGACTAGCGGGGGGGCAGGATACGCAGTATTTT. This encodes CASSAAPGLAGGQDTQYF.

The DNA of the CDR3 is TGTGCCAGCCTCCAGGACAATGCCTCTGGGGCCAACGTCCTGACTTTC. Translated: CASLQDNASGANVLTF. The gene calls are TRBV2 and TRBJ2-6; D possibly corresponds to TRBD1 (5 bases). The CDR3 has 16 amino acids. V lost 8 bases, J lost 0 bases, and 14 bases lay in between. Germline CDR1 is SNHLY and CDR2 is FYNNEI.